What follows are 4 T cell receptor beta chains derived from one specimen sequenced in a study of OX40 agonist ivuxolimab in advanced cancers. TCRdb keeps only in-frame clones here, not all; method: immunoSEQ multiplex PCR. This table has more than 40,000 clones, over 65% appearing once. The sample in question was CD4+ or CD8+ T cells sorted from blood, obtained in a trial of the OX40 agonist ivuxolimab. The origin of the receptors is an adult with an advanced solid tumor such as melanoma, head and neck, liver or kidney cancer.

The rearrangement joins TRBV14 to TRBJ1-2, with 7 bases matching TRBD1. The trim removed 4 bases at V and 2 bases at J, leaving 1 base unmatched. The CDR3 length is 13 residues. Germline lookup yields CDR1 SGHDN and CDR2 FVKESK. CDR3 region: CASSPGQNYGYTF. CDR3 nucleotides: TGTGCCAGCAGCCCGGGACAGAACTATGGCTACACCTTC.

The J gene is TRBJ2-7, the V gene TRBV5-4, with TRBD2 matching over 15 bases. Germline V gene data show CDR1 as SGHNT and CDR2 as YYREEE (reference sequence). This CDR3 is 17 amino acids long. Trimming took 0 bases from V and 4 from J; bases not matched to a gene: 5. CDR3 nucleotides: TGTGCCAGCAGCTTGGGGACTAGCGGGAGGGCCAGGTACGAGCAGTACTTC. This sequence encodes CASSLGTSGRARYEQYF.

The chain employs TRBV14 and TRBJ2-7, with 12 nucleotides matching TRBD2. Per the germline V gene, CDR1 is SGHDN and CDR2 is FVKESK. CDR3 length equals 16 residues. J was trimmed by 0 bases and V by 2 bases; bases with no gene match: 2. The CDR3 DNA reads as TGTGCCAGCAGCCAACTACTAGCGGGAGGCTCCTACGAGCAGTACTTC. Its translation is CASSQLLAGGSYEQYF.

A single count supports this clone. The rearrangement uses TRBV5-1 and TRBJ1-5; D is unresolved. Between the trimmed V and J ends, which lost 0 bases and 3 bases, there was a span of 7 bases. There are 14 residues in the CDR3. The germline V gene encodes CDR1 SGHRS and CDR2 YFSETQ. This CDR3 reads CASSLGGNNQPQHF. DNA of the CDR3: TGCGCCAGCAGCTTGGGGGGTAACAATCAGCCCCAGCATTTT.